This paragraph covers one T cell receptor beta chain sequence. The data were taken from a study of blood T cell repertoires in COVID-19. V trimming: 3 bases; J trimming: 8 bases; junction bases outside the gene matches: 6. CDR1 is SEHNR and CDR2 is FQNEAQ in the germline V gene (reference sequence). The CDR3 length is 16 residues. Study members were between roughly 18 and 89 years old and lived in fewer than 30 US regions. Libraries were prepared by immunoSEQ multiplex PCR; TCRdb keeps only in-frame clonotypes and omits some of them. The sample consists of 300,000 to 350,000 clones, roughly 89% of them appearing once.

V gene TRBV7-9 combines with J gene TRBJ2-1, with 14 bases matching TRBD2. The clonotype was recovered from a woman aged 18-29 years with acute COVID-19. Sequenced input: PBMCs or T cells enriched from blood (not recorded which). The DNA of the CDR3 is TGTGCCAGCAGCTTCCTCCCGGGACTAGCGGGAGATGAGCAGTTCTTC. Protein sequence: CASSFLPGLAGDEQFF.